This T cell receptor (beta chain) was obtained from a study of CD8+ T cells in alopecia areata (dated by TCRdb to the late 2010s). For the study in its entirety: Treated patients were enrolled in an open-label pilot trial of oral tofacitinib, 5 to 10 mg twice daily, for moderate-to-severe alopecia areata. Tofacitinib was administered for 6 to 18 months, and 6 months of follow-up off drug were then conducted to assess delayed response and recurrence. For the treated patients, the SALT score, which quantifies what percentage of scalp surface area is affected, served as the measure of disease severity. High-throughput TCRbeta sequencing was used to examine T cell clonal expansion in alopecia areata in both the C3H/HeJ mouse model and human patients. Scalp tissue and sorted CD4+ and CD8+ peripheral blood T cells from patchy and totalis/universalis alopecia areata patients and from healthy controls were covered by human TCRbeta sequencing. Patients on tofacitinib were biopsied at baseline and after 4 and 24 weeks of treatment, and several of the patients also had a later scalp biopsy. Scalp clonality was compared across normal scalp (n=4), patchy alopecia areata scalp (n=8), and alopecia totalis/universalis scalp (n=8). RNA was extracted with the PAXgene miRNA kit for fixed scalp, the miRNeasy kit for PBMCs, and the RNeasy kit for mouse skin. TCRbeta CDR3 regions were amplified by immunoSEQ multiplex PCR using 35 Vbeta forward and 13 Jbeta reverse primers. Summary of the overall study and its limitations: Compared with mice, TCR sequences shared between patients were less clear, possibly partly because of HLA diversity across the patient population. Compared with normal scalp, lesional scalp had higher clonality and more expanded CD8+ clones, particularly in alopecia totalis/universalis, a pattern that suggests antigenic drive. Many expanded lesional clones persisted in scalp and blood during tofacitinib treatment, which may partly explain relapse after stopping treatment. Tofacitinib significantly decreased scalp clonality and the number of expanded CD8+ clones among the top 100 scalp clones. Because the treated cohort was small and included a single nonresponder, larger studies are needed to assess links between baseline CD8+ expansion and response. Resident alphabeta T cells in normal human skin are also sequenced, complicating scalp TCR repertoire analysis, unlike mouse skin dominated by gammadelta T cells.

The treatment or condition label corresponds to: oral pan-JAK inhibitor, 5-10 mg twice daily. Lesional scalp punch biopsies and peripheral blood were obtained from alopecia areata patients. PBMCs were isolated by density centrifugation and stained for CD3, CD4 and CD8, and CD4+ and CD8+ T cells were sorted on a FACSAria. The library was generated by the immunoSEQ multiplex PCR assay. For TCR sequencing, RNA was extracted from every sample and reverse transcribed into cDNA to serve as template. SuperScript III was used for first-strand cDNA synthesis, primed with a 2:1 mix of oligo-dT and random hexamers. A synthetic immune receptor repertoire was used to gauge amplification bias, and whatever bias remained was removed computationally. The study's own analysis went as follows. Raw reads were preprocessed to remove errors, and CDR3 was defined by IMGT conventions from the conserved cysteine to phenylalanine. Clonality was computed by normalizing Shannon entropy by log2 of the number of productive unique TCRs and subtracting the result from 1. Scalp TCRbeta sequences were cross-referenced with sorted blood CD4 and CD8 repertoires so that the CD4 or CD8 identity of scalp clones could be inferred. The table was pulled from immuneACCESS by TCRdb, which kept in-frame rearrangements only. Such tables lose some clones; where checked, under half of the loss comes from unresolved V genes, and the rest has no known cause. V, J and clone size reflect that table, while D and trimming were determined from the DNA. This sample is represented by approximately 210,000 clones; approximately 67% of them were singletons. The ten largest clones take up approximately 1.3% of the sample.

The CDR3 runs 15 amino acids, cysteine and phenylalanine included. Of the read, only the CDR3 DNA is kept; its 45 bases are in frame from base 1. The V end gives up 5 bases and the J end 4 bases, leaving 10 bases in the junction not matched to a gene. Taken from the germline V gene, the CDR1 and CDR2 loops are SGHTA and FQGNSA. A few counts support this clone. Its recognized antigen is unknown. Base quality data are lacking; no much larger clone is found one base away. The sample in question was CD4+ T cells sorted from blood, obtained between weeks 47 and 50, from a patient treated with tofacitinib. The clonotype was recovered from a human donor with alopecia areata. In this chain, TRBV7-2 is recombined with TRBJ1-2, with 7 middle bases fitting TRBD1. The CDR3 in this case is CASSQKGDRAYGYTF. The DNA sequence is given as TGTGCCAGCAGCCAAAAAGGTGACAGGGCCTATGGCTACACCTTC.